This entry features one TCR beta chain sequence. The data are from a study of blood T cell repertoires in COVID-19. Study background: From the United States, Italy and Spain came samples of acute and convalescent COVID-19. Nucleic acid was either cDNA or gDNA, and it came from T cells, B-cell-depleted T cells, or PBMCs.

V gave up 5 bases and J gave up 3 bases, with 11 bases separating them. This CDR3 region has 14 residues. Germline CDR1 reads SEHNR; CDR2 reads FQNEAQ (reference sequence). Original analysis: Amplification from reference gene primers served as the basis for estimated nucleated cell counts. The protocol was immunoSEQ multiplex PCR, while the TCRdb copy is restricted to in-frame clones and leaves out a portion. V and J calls and clone size are given by that table; D and trimming were obtained from the DNA. The table lists 90,000 to 150,000 clones, roughly 82% of them singletons. Sequenced: peripheral blood. This TCR was recovered from a human donor in a cohort sampled during active COVID-19. The J gene is TRBJ1-5, the V gene TRBV7-9; a possible D gene is TRBD1 (6 bases). The DNA of the CDR3 is TGTGCCAGCAGCCATACAGGGACCAATCAGCCCCAGCATTTT. Residues: CASSHTGTNQPQHF. Full variable domain (outside the CDR3, taken from reference TRBV7-9 and TRBJ1-5): DTGVSQNPRHKITKRGQNVTFRCDPISEHNRLYWYRQTLGQGPEFLTYFQNEAQLEKSRLLSDRFSAERPKGSFSTLEIQRTEQGDSAMYLCASSHTGTNQPQHFGDGTRLSIL.